This TCR beta chain was profiled in a study of shared clonotypes between healthy human individuals. In the study overall: Three plates were used per donor for CD4 naive, three for CD4 memory, two for CD8 naive and one for CD8 memory.

General observations from the study: Across subsets, estimated richness was generally greater for naive than for memory populations.

To note about this clone: The antigen is undetermined.

The assay was run at deep level. Replicate PCRs from sorted subsets contained around 200 ng DNA, which is 31,000 or so T cell genomes. The method was immunoSEQ multiplex PCR; TCRdb's version includes in-frame clones alone and lacks a portion of them. The data hold millions of clones, with around 94% observed a single time. The CDR3 covers 15 residues. Per germline, CDR1 MNHEY and CDR2 SVGAGI. Between the trimmed V and J ends, which lost 4 bases and 9 bases, there was a span of 19 bases. The chain carries TRBV6-5 and TRBJ2-1; TRBD1 might be the D (5 bases). Sequenced material: naive CD4+ T cells sorted from blood. Subset of the sample: CD45RA+ positively selected. The clonotype was recovered from a man between 18 and 29 years old in good health. This chain's CDR3 is CASSSSPAGLVEQFF. The CDR3 DNA sequence: TGTGCCAGCAGTTCCTCACCCGCAGGGTTGGTTGAGCAGTTCTTC.